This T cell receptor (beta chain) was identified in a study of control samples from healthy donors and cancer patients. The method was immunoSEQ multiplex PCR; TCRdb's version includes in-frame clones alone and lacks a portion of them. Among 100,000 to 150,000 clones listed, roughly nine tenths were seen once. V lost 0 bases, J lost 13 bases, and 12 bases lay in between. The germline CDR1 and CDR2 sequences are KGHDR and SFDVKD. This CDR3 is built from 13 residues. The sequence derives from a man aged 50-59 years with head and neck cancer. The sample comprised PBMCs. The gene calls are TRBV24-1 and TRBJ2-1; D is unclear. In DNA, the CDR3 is TGTGCCACCAGTGATTTGGGCAGATTGGAACAGTTCTTC. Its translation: CATSDLGRLEQFF.